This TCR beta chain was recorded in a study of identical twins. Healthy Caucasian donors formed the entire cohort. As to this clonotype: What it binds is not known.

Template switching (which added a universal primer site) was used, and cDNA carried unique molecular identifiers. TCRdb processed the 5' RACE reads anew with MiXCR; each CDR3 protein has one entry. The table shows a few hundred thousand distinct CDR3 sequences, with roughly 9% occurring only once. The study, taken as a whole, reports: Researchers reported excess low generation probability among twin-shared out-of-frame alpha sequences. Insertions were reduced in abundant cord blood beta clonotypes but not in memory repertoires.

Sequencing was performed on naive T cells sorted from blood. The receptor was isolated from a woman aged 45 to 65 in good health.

The CDR3 DNA reads TGCGCCAGCGGGGTAGGTGGGAACACTGAAGCTTTCTTT. Amino acid sequence: CASGVGGNTEAFF. The chain has TRBV5-1 and TRBJ1-1; D gene unclear. CDR1 and CDR2 from the germline V gene are SGHRS and YFSETQ. The CDR3 totals 13 residues. Deletions cut 7 bases from V and 1 base from J, with 11 bases between.